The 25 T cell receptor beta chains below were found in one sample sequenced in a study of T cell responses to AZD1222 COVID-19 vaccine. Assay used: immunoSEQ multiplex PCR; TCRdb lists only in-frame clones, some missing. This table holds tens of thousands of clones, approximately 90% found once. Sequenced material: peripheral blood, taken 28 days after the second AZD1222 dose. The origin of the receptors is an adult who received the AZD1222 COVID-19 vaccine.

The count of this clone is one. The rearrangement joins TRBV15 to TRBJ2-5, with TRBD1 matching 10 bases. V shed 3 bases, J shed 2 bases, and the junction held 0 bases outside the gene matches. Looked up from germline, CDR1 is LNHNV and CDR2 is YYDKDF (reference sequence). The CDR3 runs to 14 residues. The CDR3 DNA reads TGTGCCACCAGCAGGGACAGGGGGCAAGAGACCCAGTACTTC. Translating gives CATSRDRGQETQYF.

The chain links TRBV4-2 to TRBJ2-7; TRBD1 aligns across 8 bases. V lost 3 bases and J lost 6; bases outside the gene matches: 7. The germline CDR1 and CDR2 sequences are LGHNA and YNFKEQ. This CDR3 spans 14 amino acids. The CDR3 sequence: CASSQDRAFGEQYF. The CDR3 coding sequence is TGTGCCAGCAGCCAGGACAGGGCCTTCGGCGAGCAGTACTTC.

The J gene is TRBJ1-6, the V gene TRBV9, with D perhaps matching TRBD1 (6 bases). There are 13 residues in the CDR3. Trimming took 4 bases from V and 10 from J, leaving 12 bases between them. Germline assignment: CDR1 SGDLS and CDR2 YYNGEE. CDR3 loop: CASSSRGGSPLHF. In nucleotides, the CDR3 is TGTGCCAGCAGCTCCCGGGGGGGCTCACCCCTCCACTTT.

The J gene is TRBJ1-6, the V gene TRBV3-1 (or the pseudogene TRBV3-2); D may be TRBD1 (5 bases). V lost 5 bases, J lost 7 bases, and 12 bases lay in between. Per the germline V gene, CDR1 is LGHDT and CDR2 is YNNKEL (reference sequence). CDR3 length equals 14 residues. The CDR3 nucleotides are TGTGCCAGCAGCTCTCAGGGTGGAAATTCACCCCTCCACTTT. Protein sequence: CASSSQGGNSPLHF.

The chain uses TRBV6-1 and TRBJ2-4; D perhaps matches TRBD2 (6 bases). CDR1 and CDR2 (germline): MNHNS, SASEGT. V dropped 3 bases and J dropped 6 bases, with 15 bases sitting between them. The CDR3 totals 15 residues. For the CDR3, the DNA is TGTGCCAGCAGTGAGCTAGGGGTGGGGGGAAACATTCAGTACTTC. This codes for CASSELGVGGNIQYF.

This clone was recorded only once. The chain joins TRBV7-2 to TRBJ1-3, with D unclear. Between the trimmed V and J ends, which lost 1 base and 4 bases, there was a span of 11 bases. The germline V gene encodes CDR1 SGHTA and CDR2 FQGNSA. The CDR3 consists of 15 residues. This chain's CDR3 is CASSLVLESGNTIYF. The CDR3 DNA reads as TGTGCCAGCAGCTTAGTGCTCGAGTCCGGAAACACCATATATTTT.

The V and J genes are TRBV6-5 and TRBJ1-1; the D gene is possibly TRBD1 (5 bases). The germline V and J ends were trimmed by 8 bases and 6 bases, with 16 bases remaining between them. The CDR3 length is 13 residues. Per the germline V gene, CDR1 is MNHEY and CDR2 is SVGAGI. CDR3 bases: TGTGCCAGCTCCCCGGGGGGGAAACCTGAAGCTTTCTTT. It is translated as CASSPGGKPEAFF.

The CDR3 spells CASSQGPVVGNQPQHF. As DNA, the CDR3 is TGCGCCAGCAGCCAGGGCCCCGTCGTAGGCAATCAGCCCCAGCATTTT. This chain links TRBV4-1 with TRBJ1-5; D remains ambiguous. The CDR3 runs 16 residues. Per germline, CDR1 MGHRA and CDR2 YSYEKL. V was cut by 3 bases and J by 2 bases, with 14 bases left in between.

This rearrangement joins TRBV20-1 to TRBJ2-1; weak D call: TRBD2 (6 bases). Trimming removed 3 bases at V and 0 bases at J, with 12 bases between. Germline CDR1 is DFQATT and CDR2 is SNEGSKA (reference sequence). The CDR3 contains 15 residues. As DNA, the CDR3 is TGCAGTGCTAGTCGTGGGGGGAGCTCCTACAATGAGCAGTTCTTC. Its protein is CSASRGGSSYNEQFF.

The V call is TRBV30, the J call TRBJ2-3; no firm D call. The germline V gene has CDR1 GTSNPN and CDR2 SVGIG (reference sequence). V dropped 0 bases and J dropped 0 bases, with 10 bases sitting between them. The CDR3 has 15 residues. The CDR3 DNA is TGTGCCTGGAGTGTAGGGTCGTTTAGCACAGATACGCAGTATTTT. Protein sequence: CAWSVGSFSTDTQYF.

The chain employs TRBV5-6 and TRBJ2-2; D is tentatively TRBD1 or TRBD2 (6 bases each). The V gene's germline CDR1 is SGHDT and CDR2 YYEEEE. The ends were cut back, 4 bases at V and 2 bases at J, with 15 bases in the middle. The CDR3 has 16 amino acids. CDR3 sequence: CASSEWAGHNTGELFF. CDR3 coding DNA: TGTGCCAGCAGCGAATGGGCGGGACACAACACCGGGGAGCTGTTTTTT.

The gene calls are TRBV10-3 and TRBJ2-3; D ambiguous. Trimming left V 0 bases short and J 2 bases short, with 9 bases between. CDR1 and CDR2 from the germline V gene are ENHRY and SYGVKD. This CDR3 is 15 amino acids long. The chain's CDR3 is CAISESRSATDTQYF. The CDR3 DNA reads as TGTGCCATCAGTGAGTCGAGGTCAGCCACAGATACGCAGTATTTT.

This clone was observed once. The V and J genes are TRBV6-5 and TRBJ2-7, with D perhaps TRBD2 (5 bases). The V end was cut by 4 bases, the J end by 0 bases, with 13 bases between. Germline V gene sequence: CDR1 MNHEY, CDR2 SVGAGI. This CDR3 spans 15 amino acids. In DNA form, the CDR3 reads TGTGCCAGCAGTTTTCGACGGGAAAACTCCTACGAGCAGTACTTC. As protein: CASSFRRENSYEQYF.

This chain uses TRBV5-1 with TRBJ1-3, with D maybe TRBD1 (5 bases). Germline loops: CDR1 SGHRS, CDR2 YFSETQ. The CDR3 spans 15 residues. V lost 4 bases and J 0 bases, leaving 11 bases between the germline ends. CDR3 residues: CASSRDGDSGNTIYF. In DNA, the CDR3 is TGCGCCAGCAGCCGGGACGGAGACTCTGGAAACACCATATATTTT.

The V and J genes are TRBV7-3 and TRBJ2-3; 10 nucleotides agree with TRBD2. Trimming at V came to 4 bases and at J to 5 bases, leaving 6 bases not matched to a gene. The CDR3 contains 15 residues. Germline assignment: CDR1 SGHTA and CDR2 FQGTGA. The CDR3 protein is CASSSASGSLDTQYF. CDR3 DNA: TGTGCCAGCAGCTCGGCTAGCGGGAGTTTAGATACGCAGTATTTT. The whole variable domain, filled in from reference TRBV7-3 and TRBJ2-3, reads GAGVSQTPSNKVTEKGKYVELRCDPISGHTALYWYRQSLGQGPEFLIYFQGTGAADDSGLPNDRFFAVRPEGSVSTLKIQRTERGDSAVYLCASSSASGSLDTQYFGPGTRLTVL.

CDR3 nucleotides: TGTGCCAGCAGTGAAAAGGGGGCAACAGATACGCAGTATTTT. Protein sequence: CASSEKGATDTQYF. This chain uses TRBV6-4 with TRBJ2-3; TRBD1 aligns across 7 bases. CDR3 size: 14 residues. The V and J ends lost 3 bases and 3 bases, in that order; junction bases with no gene match: 3. CDR1 and CDR2 from the germline V gene are MRHNA and SNTAGT.

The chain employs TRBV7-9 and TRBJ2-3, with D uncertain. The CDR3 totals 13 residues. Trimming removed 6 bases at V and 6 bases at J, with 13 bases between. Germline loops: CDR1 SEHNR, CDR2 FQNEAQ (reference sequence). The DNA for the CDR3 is TGTGCCAGCAGATTTCCCCTCCCGGATACGCAGTATTTT. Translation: CASRFPLPDTQYF.

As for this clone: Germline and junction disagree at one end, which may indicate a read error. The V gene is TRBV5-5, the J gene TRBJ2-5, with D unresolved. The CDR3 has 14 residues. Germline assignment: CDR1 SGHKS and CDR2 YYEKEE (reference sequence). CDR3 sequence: CASRLGGSVETQYF. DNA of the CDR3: TGTGCCAGCAGGTTGGGTGGTAGTGTGGAGACCCAGTACTTC.

The CDR3 DNA follows: TGTGCCAGCAGCCCTCAGGGACTGTATGGCTACACCTTC. Protein product: CASSPQGLYGYTF. This chain links TRBV5-5 with TRBJ1-2, with D perhaps TRBD1 (5 bases). V was clipped by 4 bases and J by 5 bases, with 12 bases between them. Germline loops: CDR1 SGHKS, CDR2 YYEKEE (reference sequence). The CDR3 runs to 13 residues.

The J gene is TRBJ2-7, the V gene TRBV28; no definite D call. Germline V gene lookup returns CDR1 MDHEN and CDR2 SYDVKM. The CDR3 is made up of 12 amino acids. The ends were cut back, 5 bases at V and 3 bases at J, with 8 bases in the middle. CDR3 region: CASSPQVYEQYF. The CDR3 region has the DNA TGTGCCAGCAGTCCCCAGGTCTACGAGCAGTACTTC.

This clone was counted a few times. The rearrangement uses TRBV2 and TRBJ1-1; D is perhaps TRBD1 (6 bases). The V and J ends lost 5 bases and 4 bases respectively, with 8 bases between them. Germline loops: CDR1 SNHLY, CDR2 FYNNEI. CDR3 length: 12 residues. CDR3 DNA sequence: TGTGCCAGCAGTACAGGGCCCACTGAAGCTTTCTTT. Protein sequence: CASSTGPTEAFF.

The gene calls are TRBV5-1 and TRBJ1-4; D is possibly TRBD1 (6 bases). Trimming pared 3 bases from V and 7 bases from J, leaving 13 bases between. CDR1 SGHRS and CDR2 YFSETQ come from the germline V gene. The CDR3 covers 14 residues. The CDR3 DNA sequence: TGCGCCAGCAGCTCGCAGGGGAGCGGTGAAAAACTGTTTTTT. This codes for CASSSQGSGEKLFF.

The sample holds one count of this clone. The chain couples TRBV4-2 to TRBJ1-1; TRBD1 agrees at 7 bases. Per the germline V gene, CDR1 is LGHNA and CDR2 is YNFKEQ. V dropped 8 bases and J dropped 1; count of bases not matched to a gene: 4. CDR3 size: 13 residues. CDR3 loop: CASQWDRNTEAFF. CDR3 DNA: TGTGCCAGCCAATGGGACAGGAACACTGAAGCTTTCTTT.

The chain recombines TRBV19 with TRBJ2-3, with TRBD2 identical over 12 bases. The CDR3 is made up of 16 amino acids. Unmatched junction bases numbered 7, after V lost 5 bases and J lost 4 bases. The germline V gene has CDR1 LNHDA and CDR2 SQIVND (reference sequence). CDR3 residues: CASSPPGLAGADTQYF. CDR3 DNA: TGTGCCAGTAGTCCACCGGGACTAGCGGGTGCAGATACGCAGTATTTT.

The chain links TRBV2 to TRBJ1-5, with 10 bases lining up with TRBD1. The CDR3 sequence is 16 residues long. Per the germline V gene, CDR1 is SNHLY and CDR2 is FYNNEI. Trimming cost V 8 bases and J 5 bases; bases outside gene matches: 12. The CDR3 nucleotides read TGTGCCAGCTCTACACGGGGGACAGGGGAGGATCAGCCCCAGCATTTT. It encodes CASSTRGTGEDQPQHF. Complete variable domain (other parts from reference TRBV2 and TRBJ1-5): EPEVTQTPSHQVTQMGQEVILRCVPISNHLYFYWYRQILGQKVEFLVSFYNNEISEKSEIFDDQFSVERPDGSNFTLKIRSTKLEDSAMYFCASSTRGTGEDQPQHFGDGTRLSIL.